This is a list of T cell receptor beta chains from one sample in a study of identical twins. One entry per CDR3 protein results from TCRdb running MiXCR on the 5' RACE reads. The sample holds 1.5 million to 2 million distinct CDR3 sequences, about 32% seen once. Sequencing was done on a sample of cord blood. The receptor source for this set is a newborn girl in good health. Both conserved end residues are part of each CDR3. A D gene is named only where the DNA matches it firmly. The size entry is marked missing in some rows and otherwise reads once, few, many or a size class.

J gene: TRBJ1-2; V gene: TRBV5-1; clone size: NA; D gene: NA; CDR3 DNA: TGCGCCAGCAGCCCGGATGGAAAGGCAGGGTCTGGCTACACCTTC; CDR3 protein: CASSPDGKAGSGYTF
J gene: TRBJ2-5; V gene: TRBV5-5; clone size: NA; D gene: TRBD1; CDR3 DNA: TGTGCCAGCAGCTTGGGGTCGGGACAGCGAGAGACCCAGTACTTC; CDR3 protein: CASSLGSGQRETQYF
J gene: TRBJ1-6; V gene: TRBV10-3; clone size: NA; D gene: NA; CDR3 DNA: TGTGCCATCAGCGCCGGTCTTATGTGGACCAGGAGCTATAATTCACCCCTCCACTTT; CDR3 protein: CAISAGLMWTRSYNSPLHF
J gene: TRBJ2-1; V gene: TRBV6-5; clone size: NA; D gene: TRBD1; CDR3 DNA: TGTGCCAGCAGCCTAATCCGGGGACAGGGGTTGAATGAGCAGTTCTTC; CDR3 protein: CASSLIRGQGLNEQFF
J gene: TRBJ2-3; V gene: TRBV6-2/TRBV6-3; clone size: many; D gene: NA; CDR3 DNA: TGTGCCAGCAGCTTATTGGGACTCAGCACAGATACGCAGTATTTT; CDR3 protein: CASSLLGLSTDTQYF
J gene: TRBJ2-1; V gene: TRBV4-2; clone size: NA; D gene: TRBD2; CDR3 DNA: TGTGCCAGCAGCCAAGGGGAATTTAGCGGGAGGGCCCTAAGGAATGAGCAGTTCTTC; CDR3 protein: CASSQGEFSGRALRNEQFF
J gene: TRBJ1-5; V gene: TRBV20-1; clone size: NA; D gene: NA; CDR3 DNA: TGCAGTGCTAGGAGTGCGGGGTCCAATCAGCCCCAGCATTTT; CDR3 protein: CSARSAGSNQPQHF
J gene: TRBJ2-7; V gene: TRBV12-3/TRBV12-4; clone size: NA; D gene: TRBD1; CDR3 DNA: TGTGCCAGCAGTTTCGGGGACAGGCTCTACGAGCAGTACTTC; CDR3 protein: CASSFGDRLYEQYF
J gene: TRBJ2-1; V gene: TRBV4-1; clone size: NA; D gene: NA; CDR3 DNA: TGCGCCAGCAGCCAAGGAAATAGCTGGGATGAGCAGTTCTTC; CDR3 protein: CASSQGNSWDEQFF
J gene: TRBJ2-3; V gene: TRBV27; clone size: many; D gene: NA; CDR3 DNA: TGTGCCAGCAGTTCCACAGGGGAGGGGAGCACAGATACGCAGTATTTT; CDR3 protein: CASSSTGEGSTDTQYF
J gene: TRBJ2-7; V gene: TRBV28; clone size: few; D gene: NA; CDR3 DNA: TGTGCCAGCAGGACCCCCGGGATTACCTACGAGCAGTACTTC; CDR3 protein: CASRTPGITYEQYF
J gene: TRBJ2-1; V gene: TRBV5-5; clone size: few; D gene: NA; CDR3 DNA: TGTGCCAGCAGCTTGGTTCTAGTTGGTGAGCAGTTCTTC; CDR3 protein: CASSLVLVGEQFF
J gene: TRBJ1-1; V gene: TRBV11-2; clone size: NA; D gene: NA; CDR3 DNA: TGTGCCAGCAGCTGGGTGGGGGCTCAAGCTTTCTTT; CDR3 protein: CASSWVGAQAFF
J gene: TRBJ2-2; V gene: TRBV12-3/TRBV12-4; clone size: NA; D gene: NA; CDR3 DNA: TGTGCCAGCAGCAGGGGTGGTAACGGGGAGCTGTTTTTT; CDR3 protein: CASSRGGNGELFF
J gene: TRBJ2-7; V gene: TRBV4-2; clone size: NA; D gene: TRBD2; CDR3 DNA: TGTGCCAGCAGCCATCAGCGGGGGCCCCTCTACGAGCAGTACTTC; CDR3 protein: CASSHQRGPLYEQYF
J gene: TRBJ2-5; V gene: TRBV3-1; clone size: NA; D gene: TRBD2; CDR3 DNA: TGTGCCAGCAGCCAAAACCCCGGGACTAGGACGCGGACCCAGTACTTC; CDR3 protein: CASSQNPGTRTRTQYF
J gene: TRBJ2-7; V gene: TRBV21-1; clone size: NA; D gene: NA; CDR3 DNA: TGTGCCAGCAGCAAAGGGCGGTCCGAAAACGAGCAGTACTTC; CDR3 protein: CASSKGRSENEQYF
J gene: TRBJ1-2; V gene: TRBV18; clone size: few; D gene: NA; CDR3 DNA: TGTGCCAGCTCACCAGACAGGCAAGGTTCTTATGGCTACACCTTC; CDR3 protein: CASSPDRQGSYGYTF
J gene: TRBJ2-3; V gene: TRBV10-3; clone size: NA; D gene: NA; CDR3 DNA: TGTGCCATCAGTCTACAGCGGGTCAGTAGCACAGATACGCAGTATTTT; CDR3 protein: CAISLQRVSSTDTQYF
J gene: TRBJ2-4; V gene: TRBV11-2; clone size: many; D gene: TRBD1; CDR3 DNA: TGTGCCAGCAGCTCTCCCAACCGGGACAGTAGAGCCAAAAACATTCAGTACTTC; CDR3 protein: CASSSPNRDSRAKNIQYF
J gene: TRBJ2-3; V gene: TRBV7-2; clone size: few; D gene: NA; CDR3 DNA: TGTGCCAGCAGCTTAGATCCTCGTCCGACAGATACGCAGTATTTT; CDR3 protein: CASSLDPRPTDTQYF
J gene: TRBJ2-4; V gene: TRBV4-1; clone size: NA; D gene: TRBD2; CDR3 DNA: TGCGCCAGCAGCCCGGTCGTCCAGCGGGGGCCGTTAGCCAAAAACATTCAGTACTTC; CDR3 protein: CASSPVVQRGPLAKNIQYF
J gene: TRBJ1-4; V gene: TRBV29-1; clone size: many; D gene: NA; CDR3 DNA: TGCAGCGTTCATGCTAATGAAAAACTGTTTTTT; CDR3 protein: CSVHANEKLFF
J gene: TRBJ2-5; V gene: TRBV12-3/TRBV12-4; clone size: NA; D gene: NA; CDR3 DNA: TGTGCCAGCAGTGGATCGCGGAGTGATAACCAAGAGACCCAGTACTTC; CDR3 protein: CASSGSRSDNQETQYF
J gene: TRBJ2-7; V gene: TRBV5-1; clone size: once; D gene: TRBD1; CDR3 DNA: TGCGCCAGCAGCGGCCGGGACAGGGGTAATGAGCAGTACTTC; CDR3 protein: CASSGRDRGNEQYF
J gene: TRBJ1-5; V gene: TRBV6-1; clone size: NA; D gene: TRBD1; CDR3 DNA: TGTGCCAGCAGTGTTTCTTGGGGGATACCGGACAGGGTTTCGAATCAGCCCCAGCATTTT; CDR3 protein: CASSVSWGIPDRVSNQPQHF
J gene: TRBJ2-1; V gene: TRBV6-5; clone size: few; D gene: NA; CDR3 DNA: TGTGCCAGCAGTTACTGGGACAACTACAATGAGCAGTTCTTC; CDR3 protein: CASSYWDNYNEQFF
J gene: TRBJ2-1; V gene: TRBV7-9; clone size: few; D gene: TRBD2; CDR3 DNA: TGTGCCAGCAGCTTAGGCCTTTCTAGCGGGGCTCCTGATGAGCAGTTCTTC; CDR3 protein: CASSLGLSSGAPDEQFF
J gene: TRBJ1-5; V gene: TRBV6-1; clone size: NA; D gene: TRBD1; CDR3 DNA: TGTGCCATCCAAAAAGGGACAGGACATCAGCCCCAGCATTTT; CDR3 protein: CAIQKGTGHQPQHF
J gene: TRBJ2-5; V gene: TRBV20-1; clone size: NA; D gene: NA; CDR3 DNA: TGCAGTGCCCAGAGACGATTTCGGGAGACCCAGTACTTC; CDR3 protein: CSAQRRFRETQYF
J gene: TRBJ2-3; V gene: TRBV4-1; clone size: few; D gene: NA; CDR3 DNA: TGCGCCAGCAGCCAAGATATGGGGGCCCTAGATACGCAGTATTTT; CDR3 protein: CASSQDMGALDTQYF
J gene: TRBJ1-4; V gene: TRBV7-6; clone size: NA; D gene: NA; CDR3 DNA: TGTGCCAGCAGCTTATCGGGGGGGGCTATTGAAAAACTGTTTTTT; CDR3 protein: CASSLSGGAIEKLFF
J gene: TRBJ1-5; V gene: TRBV28; clone size: NA; D gene: NA; CDR3 DNA: TGTGCCAGCACCCAAGGAACAGGTCGGAATCAGCCCCAGCATTTT; CDR3 protein: CASTQGTGRNQPQHF
J gene: TRBJ1-2; V gene: TRBV28; clone size: NA; D gene: TRBD1; CDR3 DNA: TGTGCCAGCAGGGGACAGGGTTTTGGCTACACCTTC; CDR3 protein: CASRGQGFGYTF
J gene: TRBJ2-1; V gene: TRBV6-1; clone size: few; D gene: NA; CDR3 DNA: TGTGCCAGCCAAAAAGAGAAGCAGGGGAAGTCCTACAATGAGCAGTTCTTC; CDR3 protein: CASQKEKQGKSYNEQFF
J gene: TRBJ2-7; V gene: TRBV27; clone size: NA; D gene: TRBD1; CDR3 DNA: TGTGCCAGCAGCTTACCCTCAGGGACAGAGGTCCCCTACGAGCAGTACTTC; CDR3 protein: CASSLPSGTEVPYEQYF
J gene: TRBJ1-1; V gene: TRBV12-3/TRBV12-4; clone size: NA; D gene: TRBD1; CDR3 DNA: TGTGCCAGCAGTCTCCGGGACAGGAGATCGAACACTGAAGCTTTCTTT; CDR3 protein: CASSLRDRRSNTEAFF
J gene: TRBJ2-3; V gene: TRBV28; clone size: NA; D gene: NA; CDR3 DNA: TGTGCCAGCACTGGTCTAGCTCCCACAGATACGCAGTATTTT; CDR3 protein: CASTGLAPTDTQYF
J gene: TRBJ1-5; V gene: TRBV12-3/TRBV12-4; clone size: NA; D gene: TRBD1; CDR3 DNA: TGTGCCAGCAGACCGGAGTCGGGACAGGGCAATCAGCCCCAGCATTTT; CDR3 protein: CASRPESGQGNQPQHF
J gene: TRBJ2-1; V gene: TRBV2; clone size: NA; D gene: NA; CDR3 DNA: TGTGCCAGCAGTGATGATTATGGTGAGCAGTTCTTC; CDR3 protein: CASSDDYGEQFF
J gene: TRBJ2-3; V gene: TRBV12-3/TRBV12-4; clone size: few; D gene: TRBD1; CDR3 DNA: TGTGCCAGCAGTTATACGACAGGGATAGCAGATACGCAGTATTTT; CDR3 protein: CASSYTTGIADTQYF
J gene: TRBJ2-3; V gene: TRBV24-1; clone size: few; D gene: TRBD2; CDR3 DNA: TGTGCCACCAGTGCTGAGGGCGGGAGGGCCCCCTTTCGCACAGATACGCAGTATTTT; CDR3 protein: CATSAEGGRAPFRTDTQYF
J gene: TRBJ2-7; V gene: TRBV29-1; clone size: many; D gene: TRBD2; CDR3 DNA: TGCAGCGTAGCGGGGGGGCAAAACGAGCAGTACTTC; CDR3 protein: CSVAGGQNEQYF
J gene: TRBJ2-5; V gene: TRBV6-2/TRBV6-3; clone size: NA; D gene: TRBD2; CDR3 DNA: TGTGCCAGCACCTTAAGGACTAGCTTGGAGACCCAGTACTTC; CDR3 protein: CASTLRTSLETQYF
J gene: TRBJ2-2; V gene: TRBV18; clone size: NA; D gene: TRBD1; CDR3 DNA: TGTGCCAGCTCACCAGCGACAGGGAACCTCGGGGAGCTGTTTTTT; CDR3 protein: CASSPATGNLGELFF
J gene: TRBJ2-2; V gene: TRBV20-1; clone size: NA; D gene: NA; CDR3 DNA: TGCAGTGCCCTCCGGGGAGGGGGCACCGGGGAGCTGTTTTTT; CDR3 protein: CSALRGGGTGELFF
J gene: TRBJ2-2; V gene: TRBV20-1; clone size: NA; D gene: TRBD2; CDR3 DNA: TGCAGTGCTAGAGACGGGACTACCAACACCGGGGAGCTGTTTTTT; CDR3 protein: CSARDGTTNTGELFF
J gene: TRBJ2-5; V gene: TRBV18; clone size: NA; D gene: NA; CDR3 DNA: TGTGCCAGCTCACCACCTAATCGGGAGACCCAGTACTTC; CDR3 protein: CASSPPNRETQYF
J gene: TRBJ2-2; V gene: TRBV5-1; clone size: NA; D gene: NA; CDR3 DNA: TGCGCCAGCAGTACCGCCCCGGGGGCCGGGGAGCTGTTTTTT; CDR3 protein: CASSTAPGAGELFF
J gene: TRBJ1-2; V gene: TRBV10-3; clone size: many; D gene: NA; CDR3 DNA: TGTGCCATCAGCCCGGTTAACTATGGCTACACCTTC; CDR3 protein: CAISPVNYGYTF
J gene: TRBJ2-1; V gene: TRBV6-6; clone size: NA; D gene: TRBD2; CDR3 DNA: TGTGCCAGCAGTTACCCGGGACTAGCGGGGTCTGGTGAGCAGTTCTTC; CDR3 protein: CASSYPGLAGSGEQFF
J gene: TRBJ2-4; V gene: TRBV6-6; clone size: few; D gene: NA; CDR3 DNA: TGTGCCAGCAGTTACCTCGACCAGGGGGGGAACATTCAGTACTTC; CDR3 protein: CASSYLDQGGNIQYF
J gene: TRBJ2-1; V gene: TRBV28; clone size: NA; D gene: NA; CDR3 DNA: TGTGCCAGCAGTTTATTGGGACGGGGAGTTGAGCGGGAGCAGTTCTTC; CDR3 protein: CASSLLGRGVEREQFF
J gene: TRBJ2-2; V gene: TRBV6-5; clone size: NA; D gene: NA; CDR3 DNA: TGTGCCAGCAGTTACTCGAAGATGGAAAACACCGGGGAGCTGTTTTTT; CDR3 protein: CASSYSKMENTGELFF
J gene: TRBJ2-7; V gene: TRBV5-1; clone size: few; D gene: TRBD2; CDR3 DNA: TGCGCCAGCAGCTTTCTCGGGGGGACCCTCTCCTACGAGCAGTACTTC; CDR3 protein: CASSFLGGTLSYEQYF
J gene: TRBJ1-2; V gene: TRBV6-2/TRBV6-3; clone size: few; D gene: NA; CDR3 DNA: TGTGCCAGCAGTTACCCAGGGCGGCCCAACTATGGCTACACCTTC; CDR3 protein: CASSYPGRPNYGYTF
J gene: TRBJ2-3; V gene: TRBV10-1; clone size: few; D gene: TRBD1; CDR3 DNA: TGCGCCAGCAGTGGATACAGGGGATCGGATACGCAGTATTTT; CDR3 protein: CASSGYRGSDTQYF
J gene: TRBJ2-7; V gene: TRBV9; clone size: once; D gene: NA; CDR3 DNA: TGTGCCAGCAGCGTAGAGGCCAGCCCCTCCTACGAGCAGTACTTC; CDR3 protein: CASSVEASPSYEQYF